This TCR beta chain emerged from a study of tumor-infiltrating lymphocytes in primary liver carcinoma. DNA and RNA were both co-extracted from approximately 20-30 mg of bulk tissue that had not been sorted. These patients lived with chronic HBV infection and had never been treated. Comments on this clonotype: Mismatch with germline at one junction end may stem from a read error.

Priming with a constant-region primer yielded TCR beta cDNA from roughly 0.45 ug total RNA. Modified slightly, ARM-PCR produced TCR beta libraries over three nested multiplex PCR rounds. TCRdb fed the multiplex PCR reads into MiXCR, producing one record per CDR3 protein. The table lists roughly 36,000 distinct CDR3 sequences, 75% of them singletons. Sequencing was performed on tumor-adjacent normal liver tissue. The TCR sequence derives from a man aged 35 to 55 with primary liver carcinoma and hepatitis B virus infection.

The CDR3 sequence is CTVGAGVYDTQYF. The CDR3 coding sequence is TGTACCGTTGGCGCGGGAGTGTACGATACGCAGTATTTT. The V and J genes are TRBV29-1 and TRBJ2-3; 7 nucleotides align to TRBD2. From germline, CDR1 is SQVTM and CDR2 ANQGSEA. This CDR3 spans 13 amino acids.